This T cell receptor (beta chain) was sequenced during a study of neurological immune-mediated disorders. Study overall: Secondary progressive disease was present in 3, and relapsing-remitting disease in roughly 30, of the 35 or so multiple sclerosis patients. Notes on the study in general: HTLV-1-associated myelopathy showed the most TCR clonal expansion; multiple sclerosis the least, below healthy controls.

Template-switch 5'RACE cDNA synthesis added a 10-nucleotide unique molecular identifier. In TCRdb, the 5' RACE reads were re-called with MiXCR into one record per CDR3 protein. Of fewer than 90,000 distinct CDR3 sequences detected, around 5.5% appear once; the ten largest clones hold approximately 7.4%. The germline gives CDR1 SGHTA, CDR2 FQGNSA. The V and J ends lost 5 bases and 3 bases, in that order; junction bases with no gene match: 5. The CDR3 runs to 15 residues. This clonotype was seen repeatedly, ten times or more. No antigen is known for it. The chain uses TRBV7-2 and TRBJ2-1; 9 bases match TRBD2. What was sequenced was PBMCs. The receptor's source is a man aged 18 to 35 with multiple sclerosis. CDR3 nucleotide sequence: TGTGCCAGCAGCGAAGGGACTAGCTACTACAATGAGCAGTTCTTC. This encodes CASSEGTSYYNEQFF.